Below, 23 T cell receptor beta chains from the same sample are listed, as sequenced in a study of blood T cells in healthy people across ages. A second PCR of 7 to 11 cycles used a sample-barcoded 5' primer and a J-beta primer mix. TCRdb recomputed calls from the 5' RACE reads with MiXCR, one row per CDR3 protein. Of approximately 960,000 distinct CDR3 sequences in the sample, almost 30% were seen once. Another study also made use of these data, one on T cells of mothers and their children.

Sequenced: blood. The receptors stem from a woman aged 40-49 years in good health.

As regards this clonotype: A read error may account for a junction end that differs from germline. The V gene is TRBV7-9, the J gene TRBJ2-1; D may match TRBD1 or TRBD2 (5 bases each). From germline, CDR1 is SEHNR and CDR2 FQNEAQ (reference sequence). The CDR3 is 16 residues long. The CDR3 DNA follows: TGTGCCAGCAGCTTAACCGGGGCTAGCTCCTACAATGGGCAGTTCTTC. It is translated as CASSLTGASSYNGQFF.

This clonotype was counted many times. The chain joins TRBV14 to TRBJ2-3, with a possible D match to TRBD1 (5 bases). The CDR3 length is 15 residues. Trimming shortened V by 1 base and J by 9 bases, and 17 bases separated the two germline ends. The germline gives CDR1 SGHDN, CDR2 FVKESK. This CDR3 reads CASSQGAPGWPTQYF. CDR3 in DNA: TGTGCCAGCAGCCAAGGGGCACCAGGGTGGCCAACGCAGTATTTT.

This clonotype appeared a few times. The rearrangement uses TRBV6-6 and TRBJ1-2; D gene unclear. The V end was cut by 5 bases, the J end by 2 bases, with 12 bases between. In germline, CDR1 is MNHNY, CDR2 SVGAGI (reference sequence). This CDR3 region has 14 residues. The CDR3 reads CASSHLSTNYGYTF. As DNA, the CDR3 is TGTGCCAGCAGTCACCTCTCCACAAACTATGGCTACACCTTC.

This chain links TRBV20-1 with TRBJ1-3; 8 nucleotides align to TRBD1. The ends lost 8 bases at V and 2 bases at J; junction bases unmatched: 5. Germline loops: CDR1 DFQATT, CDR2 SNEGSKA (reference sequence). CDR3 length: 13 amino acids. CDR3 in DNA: TGCAGTTTCAGGGGGCCGGCTGGAAACACCATATATTTT. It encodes CSFRGPAGNTIYF.

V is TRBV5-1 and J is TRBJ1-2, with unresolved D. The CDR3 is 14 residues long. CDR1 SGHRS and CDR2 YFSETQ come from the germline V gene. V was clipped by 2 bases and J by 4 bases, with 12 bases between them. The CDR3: CASSLVGGIYGYTF. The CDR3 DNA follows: TGCGCCAGCAGCTTAGTCGGCGGCATCTATGGCTACACCTTC.

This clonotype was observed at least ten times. CDR3 nucleotides: TGCAGTGCTTTCAGCGGGACAGGGGTCTACAATGAGCAGTTCTTC. Protein sequence: CSAFSGTGVYNEQFF. The chain combines TRBV20-1 with TRBJ2-1; TRBD1 aligns across 10 bases. CDR3 length equals 15 residues. Germline trimming cut 5 bases from V and 3 bases from J; bases unmatched to any gene: 7. Looked up from germline, CDR1 is DFQATT and CDR2 is SNEGSKA (reference sequence).

DNA of the CDR3: TGTGCCTGGAGGAGAGGCGGGGGGTACGAGACCCAGTACTTC. It encodes CAWRRGGGYETQYF. V is TRBV30 and J is TRBJ2-5, with 8 bases lining up with TRBD2. The V segment lost 3 bases and the J segment 5 bases; nucleotides outside the gene matches: 8. The CDR3 has 14 amino acids. Germline values: CDR1 GTSNPN, CDR2 SVGIG (reference sequence).

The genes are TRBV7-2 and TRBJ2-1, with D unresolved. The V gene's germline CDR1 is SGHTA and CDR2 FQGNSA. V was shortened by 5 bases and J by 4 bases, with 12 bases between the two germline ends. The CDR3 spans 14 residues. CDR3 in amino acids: CASSPRLGYNEQFF. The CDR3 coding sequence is TGTGCCAGCAGCCCACGGCTGGGATACAATGAGCAGTTCTTC.

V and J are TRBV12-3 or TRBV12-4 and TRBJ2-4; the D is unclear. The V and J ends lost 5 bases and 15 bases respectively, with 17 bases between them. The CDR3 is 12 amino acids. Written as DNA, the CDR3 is TGTGCCAGCAGTGAAGAACAGTGGGTTCCGTACTTC. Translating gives CASSEEQWVPYF.

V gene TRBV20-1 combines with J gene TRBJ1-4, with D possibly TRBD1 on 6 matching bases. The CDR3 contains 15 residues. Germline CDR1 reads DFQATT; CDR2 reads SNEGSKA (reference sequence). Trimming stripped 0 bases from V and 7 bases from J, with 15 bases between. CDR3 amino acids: CSARDGGAEGEKLFF. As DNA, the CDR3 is TGCAGTGCTAGAGACGGGGGGGCGGAGGGTGAAAAACTGTTTTTT.

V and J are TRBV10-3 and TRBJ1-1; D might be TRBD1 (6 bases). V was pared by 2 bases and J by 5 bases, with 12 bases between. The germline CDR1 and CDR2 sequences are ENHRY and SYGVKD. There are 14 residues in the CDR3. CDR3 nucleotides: TGTGCCATCAGTGAGGCAGCAGGGGCAACTGAAGCTTTCTTT. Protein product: CAISEAAGATEAFF.

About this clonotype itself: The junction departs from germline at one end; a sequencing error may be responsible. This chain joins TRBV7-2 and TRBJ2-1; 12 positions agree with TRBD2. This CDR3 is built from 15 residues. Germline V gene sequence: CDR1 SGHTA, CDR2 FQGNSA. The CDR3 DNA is TGTGCCGGCAGCACCGGACTAGCGGGGAACAATGAGCAGTTCTTC. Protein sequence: CAGSTGLAGNNEQFF.

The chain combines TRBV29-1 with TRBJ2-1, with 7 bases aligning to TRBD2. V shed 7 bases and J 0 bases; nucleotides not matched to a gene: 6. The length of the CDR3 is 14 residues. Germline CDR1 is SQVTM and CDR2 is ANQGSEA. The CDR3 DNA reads TGCAGCGGAGGAGCGGGGAGCTCCTACAATGAGCAGTTCTTC. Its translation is CSGGAGSSYNEQFF.

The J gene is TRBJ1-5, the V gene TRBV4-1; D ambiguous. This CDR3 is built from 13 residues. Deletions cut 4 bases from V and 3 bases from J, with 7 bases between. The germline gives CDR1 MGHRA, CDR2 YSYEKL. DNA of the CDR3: TGCGCCAGCAGCCTCAAGATCAATCAGCCCCAGCATTTT. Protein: CASSLKINQPQHF.

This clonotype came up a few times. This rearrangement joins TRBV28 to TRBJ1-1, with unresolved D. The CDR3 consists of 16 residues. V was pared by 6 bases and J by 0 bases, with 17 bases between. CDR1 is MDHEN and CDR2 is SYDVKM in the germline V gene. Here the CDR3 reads CASSSPGETMNTEAFF. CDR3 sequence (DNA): TGTGCCAGCAGCTCCCCGGGAGAGACAATGAACACTGAAGCTTTCTTT. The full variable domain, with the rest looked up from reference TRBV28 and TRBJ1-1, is DVKVTQSSRYLVKRTGEKVFLECVQDMDHENMFWYRQDPGLGLRLIYFSYDVKMKEKGDIPEGYSVSREKKERFSLILESASTNQTSMYLCASSSPGETMNTEAFFGQGTRLTVV.

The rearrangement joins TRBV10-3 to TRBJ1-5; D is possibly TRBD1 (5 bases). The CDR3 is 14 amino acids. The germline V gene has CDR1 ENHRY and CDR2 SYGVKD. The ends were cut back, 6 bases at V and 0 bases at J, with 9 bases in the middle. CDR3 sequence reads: CAISRDSSNQPQHF. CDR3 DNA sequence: TGTGCCATCAGCAGGGACTCTAGCAATCAGCCCCAGCATTTT.

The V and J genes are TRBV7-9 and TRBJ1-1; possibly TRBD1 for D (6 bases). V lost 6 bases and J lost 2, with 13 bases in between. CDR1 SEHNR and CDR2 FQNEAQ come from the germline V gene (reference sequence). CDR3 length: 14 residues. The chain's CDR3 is CASRLTGLNTEAFF. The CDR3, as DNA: TGTGCCAGCAGACTTACAGGGCTAAACACTGAAGCTTTCTTT.

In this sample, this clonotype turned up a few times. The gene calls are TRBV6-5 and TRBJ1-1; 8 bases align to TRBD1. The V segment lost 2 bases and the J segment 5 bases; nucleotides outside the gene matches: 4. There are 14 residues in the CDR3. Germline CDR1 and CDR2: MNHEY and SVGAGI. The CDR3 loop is CASSYGQGSTEAFF. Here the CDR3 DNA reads TGTGCCAGCAGTTACGGACAGGGATCGACTGAAGCTTTCTTT.

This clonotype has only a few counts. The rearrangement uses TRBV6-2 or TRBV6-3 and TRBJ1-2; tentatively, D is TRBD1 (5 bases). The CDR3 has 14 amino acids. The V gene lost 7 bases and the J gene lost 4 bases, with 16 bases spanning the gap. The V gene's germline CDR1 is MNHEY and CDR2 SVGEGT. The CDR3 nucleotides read TGTGCCAGCAACTTGGCAGGGATAGTCTATGGCTACACCTTC. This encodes CASNLAGIVYGYTF.

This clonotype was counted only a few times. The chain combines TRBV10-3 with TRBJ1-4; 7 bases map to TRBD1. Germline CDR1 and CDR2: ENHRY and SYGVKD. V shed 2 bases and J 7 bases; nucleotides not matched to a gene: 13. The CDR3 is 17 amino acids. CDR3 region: CAISEPSWAGGGEKLFF. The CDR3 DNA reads TGTGCCATCAGTGAGCCGAGCTGGGCAGGGGGGGGTGAAAAACTGTTTTTT.

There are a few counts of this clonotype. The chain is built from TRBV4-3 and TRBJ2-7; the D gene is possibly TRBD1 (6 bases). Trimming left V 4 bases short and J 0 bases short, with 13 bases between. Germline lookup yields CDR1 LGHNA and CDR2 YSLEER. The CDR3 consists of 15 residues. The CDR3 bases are TGCGCCAGCAGCCGAGGCAGGGGTTACTCCTACGAGCAGTACTTC. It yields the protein CASSRGRGYSYEQYF.

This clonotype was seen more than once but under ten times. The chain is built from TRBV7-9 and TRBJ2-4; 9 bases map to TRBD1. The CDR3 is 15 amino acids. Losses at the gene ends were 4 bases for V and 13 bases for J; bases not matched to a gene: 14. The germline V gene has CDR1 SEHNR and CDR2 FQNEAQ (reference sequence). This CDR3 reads CASSYTGGPGRWQYF. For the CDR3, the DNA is TGTGCCAGCAGCTACACAGGGGGCCCCGGTCGGTGGCAGTACTTC.

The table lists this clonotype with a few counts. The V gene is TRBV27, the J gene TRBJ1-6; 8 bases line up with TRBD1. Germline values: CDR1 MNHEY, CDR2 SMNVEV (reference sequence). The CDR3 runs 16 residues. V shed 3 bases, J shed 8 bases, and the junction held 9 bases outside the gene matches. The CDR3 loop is CASSLTGVAGHSPLHF. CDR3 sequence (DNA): TGTGCCAGCAGTTTGACAGGGGTCGCTGGGCATTCACCCCTCCACTTT.